This T cell receptor (beta chain) originates from a study of post-analysis software for immune sequencing data. Study outcomes and limitations: Patients had higher frequencies than controls of a handful of TRBV segments, including TRBV5-6, TRBV5-1 and TRBV20-1.

Tagging with unique molecular identifiers was a feature of the TCR beta cDNA libraries. TCRdb re-analysed the PCR reads in MiXCR, keeping a single row per CDR3 protein. This sample has 700,000 to 800,000 distinct CDR3 sequences; roughly 27% occur once, and the top ten carry roughly 0.54%. A remark on this clonotype: Its target is not known.

The CDR3 sequence is 15 residues long. V dropped 0 bases and J dropped 3 bases, with 12 bases sitting between them. Germline V gives CDR1 SGHDT, CDR2 YYEEEE. This clonotype originated in a girl aged 10 to 17 with multiple sclerosis. Material: blood. This sequence joins TRBV5-6 and TRBJ2-5, with a possible D match to TRBD2 (6 bases). The CDR3 region is CASSLVAGGEETQYF. CDR3 bases: TGTGCCAGCAGCTTGGTGGCAGGCGGGGAAGAGACCCAGTACTTC.